This TCR beta chain was recovered during a study of cytomegalovirus exposure and HLA in healthy donors. Regarding the study as a whole: The Asian-associated ancestry cluster reportedly had fewer N-insertions than the approximately 610-donor mean in a later analysis. Association of a missense DCLRE1C variant with TCR beta V- and J-gene trimming was reported in a later analysis. TRBV6-2, TRBV6-3 and some other V segments were excluded as indistinguishable. A previous analysis found most TCR beta V segments productive roughly 87% or roughly 30% of the time.

With respect to this clone: As yet, its antigen is unknown.

The PCR had 60 Vbeta and 13 Jbeta primers. Measured with immunoSEQ multiplex PCR; TCRdb has only the in-frame clones, and not every one. The sample consists of 170,000 or so clones, roughly 77% of them appearing once. V gave up 2 bases and J gave up 3 bases; unmatched junction bases: 4. Germline loops: CDR1 MNHNY, CDR2 SVGAGI (reference sequence). The CDR3 extends over 14 amino acids. V is TRBV6-6 and J is TRBJ2-7; 7 bases map to TRBD2. The clonotype comes from a woman between 50 and 59 years old in good health and CMV-seropositive. The source material was PBMCs. CDR3 residues: CASSYPREGYEQYF. The CDR3 nucleotides are TGTGCCAGCAGTTACCCCAGGGAGGGCTACGAGCAGTACTTC.